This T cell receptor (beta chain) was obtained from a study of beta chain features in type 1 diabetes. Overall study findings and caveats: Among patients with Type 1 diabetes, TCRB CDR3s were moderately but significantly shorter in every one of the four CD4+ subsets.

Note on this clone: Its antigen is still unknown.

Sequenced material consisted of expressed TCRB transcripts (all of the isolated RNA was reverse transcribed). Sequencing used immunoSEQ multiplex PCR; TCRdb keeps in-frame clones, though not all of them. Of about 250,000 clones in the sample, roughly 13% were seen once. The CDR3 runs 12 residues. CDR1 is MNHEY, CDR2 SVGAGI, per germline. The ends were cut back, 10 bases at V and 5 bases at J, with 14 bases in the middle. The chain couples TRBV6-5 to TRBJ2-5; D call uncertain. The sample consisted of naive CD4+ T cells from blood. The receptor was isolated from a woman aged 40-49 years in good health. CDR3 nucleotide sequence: TGTGCCACCAAAGAACCTCGGGAGACCCAGTACTTC. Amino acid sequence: CATKEPRETQYF.